One and the same sample provided the 17 T cell receptor beta chains below, sequenced in a study of response to subunit inactivated influenza vaccine. One entry per CDR3 protein, called by TCRdb with MiXCR from the RT-PCR reads. In the table there are a few hundred thousand distinct CDR3 sequences, 20% to 25% of which are singletons. The sequencing used PBMCs from blood, collected about 19 months after vaccination. The receptors originated from a man aged 50 to 69 who received an inactivated influenza vaccine.

The chain couples TRBV25-1 to TRBJ1-1; D not resolved. Germline V lookup: CDR1 MGHDK, CDR2 SYGVNS. CDR3 length: 15 amino acids. With 5 bases removed from V and 4 bases from J, the gap between germline ends came to 17 bases. Written as DNA, the CDR3 is TGTGCCAGCAGTCCATCCCCGGTGTGGGCCACTGAAGCTTTCTTT. This encodes CASSPSPVWATEAFF.

The chain combines TRBV7-8 with TRBJ2-5; D remains unclear. The CDR3 extends over 15 amino acids. Trimming took 1 base from V and 1 from J, leaving 10 bases between them. From germline, CDR1 is SGHVS and CDR2 FQNEAQ. Written as DNA, the CDR3 is TGTGCCAGCAGCTTAGAAAGGACCCTCCAAGAGACCCAGTACTTC. Translation gives CASSLERTLQETQYF.

The chain is built from TRBV7-9 and TRBJ2-1; a weak D match, TRBD2 (6 bases). Per the germline V gene, CDR1 is SEHNR and CDR2 is FQNEAQ (reference sequence). The CDR3 is made up of 15 amino acids. V was clipped by 4 bases and J by 7 bases, with 17 bases between them. Here the CDR3 reads CASSSPGLGRNEQFF. Here the CDR3 DNA reads TGTGCCAGCAGCTCCCCGGGCCTAGGGAGGAATGAGCAGTTCTTC.

Of note for this clonotype: Mismatch with germline at one junction end may stem from a read error. The chain couples TRBV3-1 to TRBJ1-1, with 9 bases lining up with TRBD1. The CDR3 runs 13 residues. Germline V gene lookup returns CDR1 LGHDT and CDR2 YNNKEL (reference sequence). As DNA, the CDR3 is TGTGCCAGCAGCCAAGGGACAGGGGCCTCGGCCCTCTTT. Protein sequence: CASSQGTGASALF.

The J gene is TRBJ2-3, the V gene TRBV5-1, with D uncertain. CDR3 length: 13 residues. Germline V CDR1 and CDR2: SGHRS, YFSETQ. Between the trimmed V and J ends, which lost 2 bases and 4 bases, there was a span of 8 bases. The DNA for the CDR3 is TGCGCCAGCAGCTTAATAGCACCAGATACGCAGTATTTT. Residues: CASSLIAPDTQYF.

This clonotype was seen repeatedly, ten times or more. This rearrangement joins TRBV3-1 to TRBJ1-1; 8 bases align to TRBD1. This CDR3 has 15 residues. The V gene end was trimmed by 2 bases and the J gene end by 4 bases; junction bases not matched to a gene: 6. CDR1 and CDR2 (germline): LGHDT, YNNKEL (reference sequence). The CDR3 loop is CASSQYDRGSTEAFF. The DNA of the CDR3 is TGTGCCAGCAGCCAATATGACAGGGGAAGCACTGAAGCTTTCTTT.

V usage is TRBV12-3 or TRBV12-4 and J usage is TRBJ2-2; D unclear. The CDR3 is made up of 13 amino acids. Trimming shortened V by 6 bases and J by 7 bases, and 12 bases separated the two germline ends. In DNA form, the CDR3 reads TGTGCCAGCAGCCTTAGCTTTGGCGGGGAGCTGTTTTTT. It translates to CASSLSFGGELFF.

This chain joins TRBV5-4 and TRBJ2-5, with a weak D call TRBD2 (6 bases). CDR1 is SGHNT and CDR2 is YYREEE in the germline V gene (reference sequence). Trimming pared 3 bases from V and 6 bases from J, leaving 18 bases between. This CDR3 comprises 15 residues. In DNA, the CDR3 is TGTGCCAGCAGCTGGGGGACTGGGGTAAAACAGACCCAGTACTTC. It codes for CASSWGTGVKQTQYF.

This clonotype was seen a handful of times. The chain joins TRBV4-1 to TRBJ1-2; 10 bases fit TRBD1. The CDR3 sequence is 15 residues long. V lost 5 bases to trimming and J lost 4 bases; unmatched junction nucleotides: 7. Germline CDR1 reads MGHRA; CDR2 reads YSYEKL. The CDR3 DNA reads TGCGCCAGCAGCTACGGCCGGGACAGGGGCTATGGCTACACCTTC. This gives the protein CASSYGRDRGYGYTF.

This clonotype was detected only a few times. The rearrangement joins TRBV11-3 to TRBJ1-3; TRBD1 matches at 7 bases. CDR1 and CDR2 from the germline V gene are SGHNT and YENEEA. Unmatched junction bases numbered 10, after V lost 0 bases and J lost 8 bases. The CDR3 covers 16 residues. CDR3 region: CASSLDLDTGDYTIYF. CDR3 nucleotides: TGTGCCAGCAGCTTAGACCTCGACACAGGGGACTACACCATATATTTT.

The J gene is TRBJ1-5, the V gene TRBV6-2 or TRBV6-3; unclear D gene. Germline-derived CDR1 and CDR2 are MNHEY and SVGEGT. The CDR3 extends over 15 amino acids. V was shortened by 4 bases and J by 4 bases, with 14 bases between the two germline ends. CDR3 DNA: TGTGCCAGCAGTTGGGCTCCCGGGAGAAATCAGCCCCAGCATTTT. Its translation: CASSWAPGRNQPQHF.

This clonotype has a handful of counts. The rearrangement joins TRBV7-9 to TRBJ1-2; 7 positions agree with TRBD1. Per the germline V gene, CDR1 is SEHNR and CDR2 is FQNEAQ (reference sequence). The CDR3 covers 15 residues. The junction had 11 bases not matched to a gene; V was cut back by 6 bases and J by 4 bases. The CDR3 nucleotides read TGTGCCAGCAGAGGCGACAGGGCCTCATTCTATGGCTACACCTTC. It is translated as CASRGDRASFYGYTF.

In its sample, this clonotype was seen a few times. This chain connects TRBV4-3 to TRBJ2-4; D perhaps matches TRBD1 (6 bases). V lost 0 bases and J 4 bases, leaving 10 bases between the germline ends. This CDR3 region has 15 residues. Germline lookup yields CDR1 LGHNA and CDR2 YSLEER. Here the CDR3 reads CASSQDRTAKNIQYF. CDR3 DNA: TGCGCCAGCAGCCAAGATAGGACAGCAAAAAACATTCAGTACTTC.

This clonotype was counted only a few times. J is TRBJ1-1 and V is TRBV29-1; the D is unclear. Germline CDR1 reads SQVTM; CDR2 reads ANQGSEA. V gave up 5 bases and J gave up 0 bases, with 13 bases separating them. The CDR3 extends over 14 amino acids. CDR3 sequence: CSVSTARMNTEAFF. DNA for the CDR3: TGCAGCGTTAGCACGGCTAGAATGAACACTGAAGCTTTCTTT.

V and J are TRBV14 and TRBJ2-1; D is perhaps TRBD2 (6 bases). CDR3 size: 15 residues. Germline CDR1 is SGHDN and CDR2 is FVKESK. Trimming removed 1 base from V and 7 bases from J, with 14 bases in between. In DNA, the CDR3 is TGTGCCAGCAGCCAAGTGGGCACGGGGAGGAATGAGCAGTTCTTC. Its translation: CASSQVGTGRNEQFF.

The chain has TRBV2 and TRBJ1-3; the D is unclear. This CDR3 is 18 amino acids long. The V gene lost 6 bases and the J gene lost 0 bases, with 21 bases spanning the gap. Germline assignment: CDR1 SNHLY and CDR2 FYNNEI. The CDR3 region is CASRTSRLWGSSGNTIYF. CDR3 sequence (DNA): TGTGCCAGCAGAACATCGAGGCTTTGGGGTTCCTCTGGAAACACCATATATTTT.

This clonotype has only a few counts. This chain links TRBV4-2 with TRBJ1-5; 8 bases are shared with TRBD1. The CDR3 is made up of 17 amino acids. Per germline, CDR1 LGHNA and CDR2 YNFKEQ. The ends lost 0 bases at V and 5 bases at J; junction bases unmatched: 9. The CDR3 DNA follows: TGTGCCAGCAGCCAAGAACCGACAGGGGTTCCCTATCAGCCCCAGCATTTT. This codes for CASSQEPTGVPYQPQHF.